This T cell receptor beta chain was captured in a study of STAT5B mutations in CD4+ large granular lymphocyte leukemia. Study-level results: Without HLA matching, higher CD4+ than CD8+ T-LGLL clonality could reflect small sample size.

V was shortened by 6 bases and J by 4 bases, with 18 bases between the two germline ends. Germline V CDR1 and CDR2: LNHDA, SQIVND (reference sequence). This CDR3 has 15 residues. TCRdb keeps only in-frame clones here, not all; method: immunoSEQ multiplex PCR. The sample contains approximately 30,000 clones, approximately 80% of which appear only once. A remark on this clone: Its target is unknown.

Sequencing input: CD4+ T cells from blood buffy coats. This clonotype was sampled from a human donor in good health. V and J are TRBV19 and TRBJ1-2; D ambiguous. For the CDR3, the DNA is TGTGCCAGTAGCCCTTTAGACCAGAGAGGCTATGGCTACACCTTC. Its protein product is CASSPLDQRGYGYTF.